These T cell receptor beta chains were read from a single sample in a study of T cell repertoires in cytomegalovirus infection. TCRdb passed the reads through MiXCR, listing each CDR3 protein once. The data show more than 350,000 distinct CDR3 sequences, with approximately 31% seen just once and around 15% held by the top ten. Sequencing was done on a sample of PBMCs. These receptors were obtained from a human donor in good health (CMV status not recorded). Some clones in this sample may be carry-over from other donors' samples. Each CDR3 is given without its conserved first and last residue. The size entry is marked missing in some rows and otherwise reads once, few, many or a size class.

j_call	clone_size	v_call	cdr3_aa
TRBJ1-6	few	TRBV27	ASSLPGNGSPLH
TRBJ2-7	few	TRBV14	ASSQEILGNEQY
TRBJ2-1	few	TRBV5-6	ASSLVTGVMSYNEQF
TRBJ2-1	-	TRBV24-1	ATSDSSRLTTYNEQF
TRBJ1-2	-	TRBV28	ASSLIGGPYGYT
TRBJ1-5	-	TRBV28	ASSSYQGQGVDQPQH
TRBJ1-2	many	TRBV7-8	ASSLAMGQGVYGYT
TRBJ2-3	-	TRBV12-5	ASGSHLGPSTDTQY
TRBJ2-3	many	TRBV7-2	ASSPQALAGALTQY
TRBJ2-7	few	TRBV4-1	ASSQDLAAITYEQY
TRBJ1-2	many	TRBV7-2	ASGAFNGAQGYT
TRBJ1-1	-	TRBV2	ASRKDRTGMNTEAF
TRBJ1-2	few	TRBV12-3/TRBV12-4	ASNPGGQHLGYT
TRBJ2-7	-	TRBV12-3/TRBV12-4	ASSLITGVSYEQY
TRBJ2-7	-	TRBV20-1	SARGGLAGDFYEQY
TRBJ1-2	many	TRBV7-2	ASSLGGGYGYT
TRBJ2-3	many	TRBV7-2	ASSLVTTDTQY
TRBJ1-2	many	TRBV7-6	ASSTPGQGHYGYT